These 9 T cell receptor beta chains originate from one sample sequenced in a study of blood T cell repertoires in COVID-19. TCRdb's table, derived via immunoSEQ multiplex PCR, lists solely in-frame clones and lacks some. The repertoire holds roughly 140,000 clones, with about 88% as singletons. The source material was peripheral blood. The origin of the receptors is a woman aged 55-70 years with COVID-19, enrolled during active disease.

The chain has TRBV5-1 and TRBJ2-1; TRBD2 aligns across 7 bases. V shed 4 bases and J 4 bases; nucleotides not matched to a gene: 5. CDR3 length equals 14 residues. Germline CDR1 SGHRS, CDR2 YFSETQ. The CDR3 reads CASSGGGLYNEQFF. CDR3 sequence (DNA): TGCGCCAGCAGCGGCGGGGGACTTTACAATGAGCAGTTCTTC.

The chain has TRBV18 and TRBJ2-2; D might be TRBD2 (6 bases). V was clipped by 3 bases and J by 1 base, with 9 bases between them. The germline V gene has CDR1 KGHSH and CDR2 LQKENI. This CDR3 is 15 amino acids long. The DNA for the CDR3 is TGTGCCAGCTCACCGGGACTTGGGAACACCGGGGAGCTGTTTTTT. Translating it yields CASSPGLGNTGELFF.

With respect to this clone: One end of the junction is discordant with germline, which a read error may explain. The CDR3 DNA reads TGTGCCAGCAGCTCAGTCCGGGACAACGAGCAGTTCTTC. The encoded protein is CASSSVRDNEQFF. The chain links TRBV5-6 to TRBJ2-1; weak D call: TRBD1 (6 bases). Germline V gene sequence: CDR1 SGHDT, CDR2 YYEEEE. The CDR3 consists of 13 residues.

This clone is a singleton in its sample. This sequence joins TRBV6-5 and TRBJ1-1, with 8 bases lining up with TRBD1. The germline V gene has CDR1 MNHEY and CDR2 SVGAGI. Unmatched junction bases numbered 7, after V lost 2 bases and J lost 5 bases. The CDR3 is 15 residues long. The CDR3 spells CASSYAQGGETEAFF. For the CDR3, the DNA is TGTGCCAGCAGTTACGCACAGGGGGGTGAGACTGAAGCTTTCTTT.

CDR3 region: CASSAAGLNSPLHF. CDR3 coding DNA: TGTGCCAGCTCAGCCGCGGGACTTAATTCACCCCTCCACTTT. The J gene is TRBJ1-6, the V gene TRBV18; maybe TRBD1 (5 bases). Germline values: CDR1 KGHSH, CDR2 LQKENI. The CDR3 covers 14 residues. V was shortened by 5 bases and J by 6 bases, with 11 bases between the two germline ends.

The rearrangement joins TRBV6-6 to TRBJ1-5; the D gene is possibly TRBD1 (6 bases). The CDR3 loop spans 14 amino acids. Per germline, CDR1 MNHNY and CDR2 SVGAGI (reference sequence). V lost 7 bases, J lost 6 bases, and 16 bases lay in between. CDR3 amino acids: CASTSTGPPQPQHF. As DNA, the CDR3 is TGTGCCAGCACTTCGACAGGTCCCCCTCAGCCCCAGCATTTT.

The sample holds one count of this clone. This chain joins TRBV18 and TRBJ1-1; 9 bases agree with TRBD1. The CDR3 extends over 17 amino acids. V gave up 1 base and J gave up 4 bases; unmatched junction bases: 10. Germline V lookup: CDR1 KGHSH, CDR2 LQKENI. The CDR3 loop reads CASSPQKQGARSTEAFF. The CDR3 coding sequence is TGTGCCAGCTCACCACAAAAACAGGGGGCGCGGAGCACTGAAGCTTTCTTT.

CDR3 DNA sequence: TGTGCCAGCAGTAACACGGGAGTTTCGGGTGAGCAGTTCTTC. This encodes CASSNTGVSGEQFF. The chain combines TRBV6-5 with TRBJ2-1; tentative D call: TRBD2 (6 bases). The germline V and J ends were trimmed by 5 bases and 9 bases, with 17 bases remaining between them. There are 14 residues in the CDR3. Germline CDR1 MNHEY, CDR2 SVGAGI.

This chain links TRBV6-1 with TRBJ2-7; D gene ambiguous. CDR3 length: 14 residues. Germline V lookup: CDR1 MNHNS, CDR2 SASEGT. The germline V and J ends were trimmed by 0 bases and 3 bases, with 9 bases remaining between them. The CDR3 DNA reads TGTGCCAGCAGTGAAGCGGCTCATTTCTACGAGCAGTACGTC. Protein sequence: CASSEAAHFYEQYV.